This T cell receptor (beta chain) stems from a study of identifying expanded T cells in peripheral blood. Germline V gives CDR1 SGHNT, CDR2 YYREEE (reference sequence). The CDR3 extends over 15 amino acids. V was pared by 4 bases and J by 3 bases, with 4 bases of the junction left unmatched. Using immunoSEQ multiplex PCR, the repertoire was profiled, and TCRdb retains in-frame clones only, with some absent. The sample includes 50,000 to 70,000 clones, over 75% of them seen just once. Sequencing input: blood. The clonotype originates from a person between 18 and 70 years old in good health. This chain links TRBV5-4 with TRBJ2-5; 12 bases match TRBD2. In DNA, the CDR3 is TGTGCCAGCAGCGCCAGACTAGCGGGAGAAGAGACCCAGTACTTC. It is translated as CASSARLAGEETQYF. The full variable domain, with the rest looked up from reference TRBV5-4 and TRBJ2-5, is ETGVTQSPTHLIKTRGQQVTLRCSSQSGHNTVSWYQQALGQGPQFIFQYYREEENGRGNFPPRFSGLQFPNYSSELNVNALELDDSALYLCASSARLAGEETQYFGPGTRLLVL.